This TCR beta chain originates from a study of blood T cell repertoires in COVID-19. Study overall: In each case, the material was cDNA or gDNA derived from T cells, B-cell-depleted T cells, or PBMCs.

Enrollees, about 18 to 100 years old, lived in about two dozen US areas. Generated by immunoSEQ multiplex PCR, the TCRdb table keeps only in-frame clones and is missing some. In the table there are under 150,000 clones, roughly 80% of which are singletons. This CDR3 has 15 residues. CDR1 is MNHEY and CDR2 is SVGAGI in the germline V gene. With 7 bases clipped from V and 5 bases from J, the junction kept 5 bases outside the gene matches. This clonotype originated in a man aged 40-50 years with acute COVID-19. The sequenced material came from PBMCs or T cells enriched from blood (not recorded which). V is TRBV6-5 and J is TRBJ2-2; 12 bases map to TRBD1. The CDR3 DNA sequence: TGTGCCAGCAAGGGGGGACAGGGGGCGACCGGGGAGCTGTTTTTT. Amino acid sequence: CASKGGQGATGELFF.